The next 6 T cell receptor beta chains were all read from a single sample in a study of T cells in Graves' hyperthyroidism and ophthalmopathy. Amplified regions were TCR beta CDR3 sequences from RNA transcripts. With the HTBI primer set, the TCR CDR3 went through a first round of RT-PCR. TCRdb processed the multiplex PCR reads anew with MiXCR; each CDR3 protein has one entry. The sample shows almost 600,000 distinct CDR3 sequences, 35% to 55% of them seen only once. What was sequenced was peripheral blood or thyroid tissue (not recorded which). Receptors originate from a woman between 18 and 30 years old with Graves' hyperthyroidism.

The CDR3 DNA is TGTGCCAGCAGTTTATGGGGGTCTGAAAAACTGTTTTTT. It is translated as CASSLWGSEKLFF. This chain links TRBV12-3 or TRBV12-4 with TRBJ1-4; D might be TRBD1 (5 bases). The V gene lost 2 bases and the J gene lost 7 bases, with 8 bases spanning the gap. The CDR3 loop spans 13 amino acids.

This clonotype appeared many times. This chain links TRBV12-3 or TRBV12-4 with TRBJ1-6; tentative D call: TRBD1 (6 bases). Trimming pared 6 bases from V and 7 bases from J, leaving 13 bases between. There are 14 residues in the CDR3. CDR3 protein: CASSHRDTNSPLHF. The CDR3 coding sequence is TGTGCCAGCAGCCACCGGGACACAAATTCACCCCTCCACTTT.

The CDR3 bases are TGCGCCAGCAGCTTCGAAGGGGAGCTGTTTTTT. Translating it yields CASSFEGELFF. V and J are TRBV5-1 and TRBJ2-2, with no clear D. V was trimmed by 2 bases and J by 8 bases, leaving 4 bases between them. This CDR3 comprises 11 residues. Germline V gene lookup returns CDR1 SGHRS and CDR2 YFSETQ.

The J gene is TRBJ1-5, the V gene TRBV6-5; possible D gene TRBD1, 5 bases. V lost 5 bases and J lost 3, with 14 bases in between. CDR1 is MNHEY and CDR2 is SVGAGI in the germline V gene. The CDR3 consists of 15 residues. The CDR3 reads CASSTLRGPNQPQHF. In nucleotides, the CDR3 is TGTGCCAGCAGTACTTTGCGGGGCCCCAATCAGCCCCAGCATTTT.

This clonotype was observed many times. V gene TRBV11-2 combines with J gene TRBJ2-6, with 11 positions matching TRBD2. The CDR3 has 18 amino acids. Germline CDR1 is SGHAT and CDR2 is FQNNGV. Trimming at V came to 5 bases and at J to 1 base, leaving 7 bases not matched to a gene. This chain's CDR3 is CASSPRLAGRSGANVLTF. The CDR3 DNA follows: TGTGCCAGCAGCCCCCGACTAGCGGGACGGTCTGGGGCCAACGTCCTGACTTTC. Filled out from reference TRBV11-2 and TRBJ2-6, the complete variable domain reads EAGVAQSPRYKIIEKRQSVAFWCNPISGHATLYWYQQILGQGPKLLIQFQNNGVVDDSQLPKDRFSAERLKGVDSTLKIQPAKLEDSAVYLCASSPRLAGRSGANVLTFGAGSRLTVL.

This rearrangement joins TRBV10-3 to TRBJ1-4; no clear D. This CDR3 contains 16 residues. V shed 4 bases and J shed 7 bases, with 19 bases lying between them. Per germline, CDR1 ENHRY and CDR2 SYGVKD. The CDR3 DNA follows: TGTGCCATCAGTGGGGTTAGGCCGGGGAGAGGTGAAAAACTGTTTTTT. As protein: CAISGVRPGRGEKLFF.